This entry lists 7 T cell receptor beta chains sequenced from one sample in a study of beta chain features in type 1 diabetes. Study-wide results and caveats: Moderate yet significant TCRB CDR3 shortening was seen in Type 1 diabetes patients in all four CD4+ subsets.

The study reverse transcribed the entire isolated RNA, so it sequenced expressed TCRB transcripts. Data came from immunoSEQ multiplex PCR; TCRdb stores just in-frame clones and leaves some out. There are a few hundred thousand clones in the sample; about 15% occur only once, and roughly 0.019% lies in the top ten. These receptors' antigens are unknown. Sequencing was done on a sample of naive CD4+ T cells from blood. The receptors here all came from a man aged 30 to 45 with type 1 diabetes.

DNA for the CDR3: TGTGCCAGCAGCTTAGCCGACGGGTACAATGAGCAGTTCTTC. Its protein product is CASSLADGYNEQFF. This chain joins TRBV7-9 and TRBJ2-1, with D unclear. V shed 0 bases and J shed 4 bases, with 7 bases lying between them. The length of the CDR3 is 14 residues. Germline V lookup: CDR1 SEHNR, CDR2 FQNEAQ (reference sequence).

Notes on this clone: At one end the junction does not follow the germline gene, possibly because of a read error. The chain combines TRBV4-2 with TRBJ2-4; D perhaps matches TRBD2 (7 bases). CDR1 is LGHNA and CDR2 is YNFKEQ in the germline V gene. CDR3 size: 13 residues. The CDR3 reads CASSQVGGKGGSF. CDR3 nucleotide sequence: TGTGCCAGCAGCCAAGTCGGGGGGAAGGGGGGTAGCTTC.

The CDR3: CASTLTGGDNEQFF. CDR3 DNA: TGTGCCAGTACATTGACAGGGGGGGACAATGAGCAGTTCTTC. The chain carries TRBV19 and TRBJ2-1; TRBD1 matches at 9 bases. Germline V gene lookup returns CDR1 LNHDA and CDR2 SQIVND (reference sequence). The CDR3 length is 14 residues. V lost 7 bases to trimming and J lost 5 bases; unmatched junction nucleotides: 6.

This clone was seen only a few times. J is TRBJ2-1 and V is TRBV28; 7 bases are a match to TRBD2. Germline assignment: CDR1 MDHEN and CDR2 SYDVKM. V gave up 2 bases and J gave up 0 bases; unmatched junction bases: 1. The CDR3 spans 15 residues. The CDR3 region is CASSLGGSSYNEQFF. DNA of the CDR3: TGTGCCAGCAGTTTAGGCGGGAGCTCCTACAATGAGCAGTTCTTC.

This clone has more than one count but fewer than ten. CDR3 amino acids: CASSPGDRDHYGYTF. The CDR3 bases are TGCGCCAGCAGCCCTGGGGACAGGGATCACTATGGCTACACCTTC. V and J are TRBV5-1 and TRBJ1-2; TRBD1 aligns across 9 bases. CDR3 length: 15 amino acids. Trimming at V came to 4 bases and at J to 3 bases, leaving 7 bases not matched to a gene. Germline V gene lookup returns CDR1 SGHRS and CDR2 YFSETQ.

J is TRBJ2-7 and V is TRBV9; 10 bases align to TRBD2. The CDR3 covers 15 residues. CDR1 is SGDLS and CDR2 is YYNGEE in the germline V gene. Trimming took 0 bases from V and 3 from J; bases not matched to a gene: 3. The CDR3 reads CASSVGASGSYEQYF. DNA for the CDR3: TGTGCCAGCAGCGTAGGGGCTAGCGGGAGCTACGAGCAGTACTTC.

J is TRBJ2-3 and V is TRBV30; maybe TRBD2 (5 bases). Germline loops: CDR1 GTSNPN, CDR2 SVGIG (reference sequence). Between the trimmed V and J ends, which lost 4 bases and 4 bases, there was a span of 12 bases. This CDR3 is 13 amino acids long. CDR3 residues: CAWNYRDPDTQYF. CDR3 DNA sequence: TGTGCCTGGAACTACCGGGATCCAGATACGCAGTATTTT.